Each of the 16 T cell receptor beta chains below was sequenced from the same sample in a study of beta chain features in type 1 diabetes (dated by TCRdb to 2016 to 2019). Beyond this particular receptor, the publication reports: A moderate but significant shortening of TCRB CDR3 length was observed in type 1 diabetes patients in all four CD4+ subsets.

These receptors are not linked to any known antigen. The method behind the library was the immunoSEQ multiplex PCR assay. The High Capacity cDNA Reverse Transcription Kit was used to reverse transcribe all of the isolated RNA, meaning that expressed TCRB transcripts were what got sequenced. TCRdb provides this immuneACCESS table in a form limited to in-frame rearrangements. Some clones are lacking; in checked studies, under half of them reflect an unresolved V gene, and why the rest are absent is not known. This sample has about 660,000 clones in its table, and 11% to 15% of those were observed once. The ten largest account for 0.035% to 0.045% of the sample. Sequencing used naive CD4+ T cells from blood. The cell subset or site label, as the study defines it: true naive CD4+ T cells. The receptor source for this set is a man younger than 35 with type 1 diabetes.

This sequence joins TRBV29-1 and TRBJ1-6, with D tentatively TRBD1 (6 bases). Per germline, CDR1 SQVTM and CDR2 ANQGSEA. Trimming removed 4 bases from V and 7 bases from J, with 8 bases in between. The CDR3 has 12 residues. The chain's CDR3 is CSVGTGNSPLHF. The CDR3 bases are TGCAGCGTTGGAACAGGGAATTCACCCCTCCACTTT.

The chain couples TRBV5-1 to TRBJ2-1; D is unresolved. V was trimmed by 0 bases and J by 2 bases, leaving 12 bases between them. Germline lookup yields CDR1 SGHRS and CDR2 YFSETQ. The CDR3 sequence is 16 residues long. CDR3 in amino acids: CASSLAGGATYNEQFF. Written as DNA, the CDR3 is TGCGCCAGCAGCTTGGCGGGCGGAGCAACCTACAATGAGCAGTTCTTC.

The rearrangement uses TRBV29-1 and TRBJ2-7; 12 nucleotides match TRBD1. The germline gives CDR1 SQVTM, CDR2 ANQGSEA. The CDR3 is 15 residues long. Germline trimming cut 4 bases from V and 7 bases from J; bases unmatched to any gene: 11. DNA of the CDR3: TGCAGCGTTGTAGGGTCGGGGACAGGGGGCCGGGAGCAGTACTTC. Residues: CSVVGSGTGGREQYF.

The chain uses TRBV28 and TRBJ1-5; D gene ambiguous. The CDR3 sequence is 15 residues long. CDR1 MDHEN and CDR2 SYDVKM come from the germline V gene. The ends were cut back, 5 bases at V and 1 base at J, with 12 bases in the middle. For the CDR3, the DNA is TGTGCCAGCAGTCAACCAGGAGGAAGCAATCAGCCCCAGCATTTT. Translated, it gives CASSQPGGSNQPQHF. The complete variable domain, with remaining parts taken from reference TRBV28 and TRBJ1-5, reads DVKVTQSSRYLVKRTGEKVFLECVQDMDHENMFWYRQDPGLGLRLIYFSYDVKMKEKGDIPEGYSVSREKKERFSLILESASTNQTSMYLCASSQPGGSNQPQHFGDGTRLSIL.

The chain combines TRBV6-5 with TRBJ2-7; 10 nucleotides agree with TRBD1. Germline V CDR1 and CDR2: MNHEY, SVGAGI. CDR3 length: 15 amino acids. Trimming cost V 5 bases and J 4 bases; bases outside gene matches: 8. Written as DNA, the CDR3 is TGTGCCAGCAGTAATTCCGGGACAGGGGTGTACGAGCAGTACTTC. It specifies CASSNSGTGVYEQYF.

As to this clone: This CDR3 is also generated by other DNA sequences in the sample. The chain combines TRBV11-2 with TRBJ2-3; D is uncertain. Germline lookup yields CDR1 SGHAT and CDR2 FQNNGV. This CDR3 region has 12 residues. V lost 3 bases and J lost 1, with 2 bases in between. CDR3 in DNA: TGTGCCAGCAGCTTGGGCACAGATACGCAGTATTTT. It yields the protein CASSLGTDTQYF.

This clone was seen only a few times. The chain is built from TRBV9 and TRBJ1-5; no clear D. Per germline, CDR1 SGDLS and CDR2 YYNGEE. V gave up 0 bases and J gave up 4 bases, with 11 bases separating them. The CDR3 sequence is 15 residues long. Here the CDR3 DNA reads TGTGCCAGCAGCGTAGGTCCATCTCTGAATCAGCCCCAGCATTTT. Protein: CASSVGPSLNQPQHF.

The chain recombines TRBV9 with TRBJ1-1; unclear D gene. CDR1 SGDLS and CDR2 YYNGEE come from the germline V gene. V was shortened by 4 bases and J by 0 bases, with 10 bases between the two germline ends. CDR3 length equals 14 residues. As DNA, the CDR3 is TGTGCCAGCAGCCAACAGTCCATGAACACTGAAGCTTTCTTT. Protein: CASSQQSMNTEAFF.

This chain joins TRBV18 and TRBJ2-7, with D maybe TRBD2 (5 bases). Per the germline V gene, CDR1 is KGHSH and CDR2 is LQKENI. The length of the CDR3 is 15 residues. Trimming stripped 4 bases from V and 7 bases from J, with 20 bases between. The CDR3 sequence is CASSQNPFGGEEQYF. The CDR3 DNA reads TGTGCCAGCTCACAAAATCCGTTTGGAGGAGAGGAGCAGTACTTC.

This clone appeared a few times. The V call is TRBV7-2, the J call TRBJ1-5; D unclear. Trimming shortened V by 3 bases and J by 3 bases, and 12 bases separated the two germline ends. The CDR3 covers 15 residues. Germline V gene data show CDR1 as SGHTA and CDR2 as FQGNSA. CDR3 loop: CASSFVPGFNQPQHF. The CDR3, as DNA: TGTGCCAGCAGCTTTGTGCCGGGTTTCAATCAGCCCCAGCATTTT.

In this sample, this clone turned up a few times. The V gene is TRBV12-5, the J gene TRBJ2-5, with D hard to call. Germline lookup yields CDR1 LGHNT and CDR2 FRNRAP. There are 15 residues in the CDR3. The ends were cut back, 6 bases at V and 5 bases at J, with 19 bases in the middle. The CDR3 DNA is TGTGCTAGTGGACCCCCGGGCTCCGATAGGGAGACCCAGTACTTC. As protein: CASGPPGSDRETQYF.

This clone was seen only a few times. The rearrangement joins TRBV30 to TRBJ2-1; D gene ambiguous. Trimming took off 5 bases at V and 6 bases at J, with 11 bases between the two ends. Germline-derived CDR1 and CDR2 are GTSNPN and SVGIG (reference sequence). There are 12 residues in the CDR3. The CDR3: CAWLRLGNEQFF. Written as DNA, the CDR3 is TGTGCCTGGCTAAGGTTGGGCAATGAGCAGTTCTTC.

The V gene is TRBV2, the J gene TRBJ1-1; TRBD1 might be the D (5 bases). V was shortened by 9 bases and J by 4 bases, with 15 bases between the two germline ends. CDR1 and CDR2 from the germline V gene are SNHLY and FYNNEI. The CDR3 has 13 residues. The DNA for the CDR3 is TGTGCCAGGACAGCGGGGGAGGGCACTGAAGCTTTCTTT. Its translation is CARTAGEGTEAFF. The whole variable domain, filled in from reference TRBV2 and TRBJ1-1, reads EPEVTQTPSHQVTQMGQEVILRCVPISNHLYFYWYRQILGQKVEFLVSFYNNEISEKSEIFDDQFSVERPDGSNFTLKIRSTKLEDSAMYFCARTAGEGTEAFFGQGTRLTVV.

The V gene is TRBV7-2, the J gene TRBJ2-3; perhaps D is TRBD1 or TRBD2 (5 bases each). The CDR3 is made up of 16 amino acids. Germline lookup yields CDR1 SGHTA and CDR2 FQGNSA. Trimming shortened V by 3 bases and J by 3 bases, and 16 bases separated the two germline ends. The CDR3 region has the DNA TGTGCCAGCAGCTTTGGGTTTCGGGGCGAAACAGATACGCAGTATTTT. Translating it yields CASSFGFRGETDTQYF. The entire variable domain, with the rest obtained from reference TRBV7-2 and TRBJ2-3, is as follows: GAGVSQSPSNKVTEKGKDVELRCDPISGHTALYWYRQSLGQGLEFLIYFQGNSAPDKSGLPSDRFSAERTGGSVSTLTIQRTQQEDSAVYLCASSFGFRGETDTQYFGPGTRLTVL.

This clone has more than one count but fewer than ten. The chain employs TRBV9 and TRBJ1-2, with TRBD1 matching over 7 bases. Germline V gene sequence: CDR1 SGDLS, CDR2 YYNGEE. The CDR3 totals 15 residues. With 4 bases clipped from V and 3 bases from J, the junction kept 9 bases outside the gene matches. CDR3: CASSPVGQSYYGYTF. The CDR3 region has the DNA TGTGCCAGCAGCCCCGTGGGACAGTCATACTATGGCTACACCTTC.

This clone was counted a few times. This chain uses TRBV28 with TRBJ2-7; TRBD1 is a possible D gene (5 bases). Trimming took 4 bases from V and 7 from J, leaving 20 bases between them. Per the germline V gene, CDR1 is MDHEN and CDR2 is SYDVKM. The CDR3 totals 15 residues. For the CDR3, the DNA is TGTGCCAGCAGTTCCCTCTGGGGCGCTGAGAAAGAGCAGTACTTC. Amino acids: CASSSLWGAEKEQYF. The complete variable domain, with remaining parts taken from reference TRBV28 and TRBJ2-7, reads DVKVTQSSRYLVKRTGEKVFLECVQDMDHENMFWYRQDPGLGLRLIYFSYDVKMKEKGDIPEGYSVSREKKERFSLILESASTNQTSMYLCASSSLWGAEKEQYFGPGTRLTVT.